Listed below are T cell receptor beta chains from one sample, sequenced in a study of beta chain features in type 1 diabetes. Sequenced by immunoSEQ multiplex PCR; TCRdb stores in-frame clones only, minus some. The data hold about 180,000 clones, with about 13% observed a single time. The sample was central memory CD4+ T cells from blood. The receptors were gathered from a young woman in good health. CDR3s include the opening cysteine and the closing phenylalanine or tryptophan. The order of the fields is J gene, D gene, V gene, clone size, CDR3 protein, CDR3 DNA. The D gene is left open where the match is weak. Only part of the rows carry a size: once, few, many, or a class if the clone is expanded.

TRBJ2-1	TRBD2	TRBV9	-	CASSVDPSGAASYNEQFF	TGTGCCAGCAGCGTAGACCCCAGCGGGGCCGCCAGCTACAATGAGCAGTTCTTC
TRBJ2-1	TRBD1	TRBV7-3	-	CASSSGQENTKFF	TGTGCCAGCAGCTCCGGACAGGAGAATACGAAGTTCTTC
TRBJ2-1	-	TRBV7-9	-	CASSPGQSGVDEQFF	TGTGCCAGCAGCCCCGGACAGTCAGGGGTCGATGAGCAGTTCTTC
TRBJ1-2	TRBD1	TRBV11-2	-	CASSLGTDREGYTF	TGTGCCAGCAGCCTGGGGACAGATCGTGAGGGCTACACCTTC
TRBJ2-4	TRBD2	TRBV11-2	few	CASSYTLADPSF	TGTGCCAGCAGCTACACACTAGCGGACCCAAGCTTC
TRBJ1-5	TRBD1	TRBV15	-	CATSRDQGQGNQPQHF	TGTGCCACCAGCAGAGATCAGGGACAGGGCAATCAGCCCCAGCATTTT
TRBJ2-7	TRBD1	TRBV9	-	CASSTQQGVFYEQYF	TGTGCCAGCAGCACACAACAGGGGGTGTTCTACGAGCAGTACTTC
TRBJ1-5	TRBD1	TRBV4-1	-	CASSPRDRGFQPQHF	TGCGCCAGCAGCCCCCGGGACAGGGGATTTCAGCCCCAGCATTTT
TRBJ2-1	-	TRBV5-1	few	CASSLANNEQFF	TGCGCCAGCAGCTTGGCCAACAATGAGCAGTTCTTC
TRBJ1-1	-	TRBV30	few	CAWSPASGVVAEAFF	TGTGCCTGGAGTCCCGCCTCAGGGGTGGTTGCTGAAGCTTTCTTT
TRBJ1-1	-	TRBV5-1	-	CASSWGHSNTEAFF	TGCGCCAGCAGCTGGGGACACTCGAACACTGAAGCTTTCTTT
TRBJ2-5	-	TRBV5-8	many	CASSSRIGRGNTQYF	TGTGCCAGCAGCTCCCGGATAGGACGAGGGAACACCCAGTACTTC
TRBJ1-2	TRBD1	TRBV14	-	CASSLGTGYNYGYTF	TGTGCCAGCAGCCTCGGGACAGGGTATAACTATGGCTACACCTTC
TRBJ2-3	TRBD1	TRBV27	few	CASSFHRGKDTQYF	TGTGCCAGCAGTTTTCACAGGGGTAAAGATACGCAGTATTTT
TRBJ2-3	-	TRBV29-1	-	CSVGGSHGDTQYF	TGCAGCGTTGGAGGCTCGCATGGGGATACGCAGTATTTT
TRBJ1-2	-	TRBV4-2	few	CASSQDSGNYGYTF	TGTGCCAGCAGCCAAGATTCAGGGAACTATGGCTACACCTTC
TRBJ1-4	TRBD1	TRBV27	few	CASSSTGVVRMFF	TGTGCCAGCAGTTCGACAGGGGTGGTAAGAATGTTTTTT
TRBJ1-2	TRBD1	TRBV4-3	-	CASSHDRGDGYTF	TGCGCCAGCAGCCATGACAGGGGAGATGGCTACACCTTC
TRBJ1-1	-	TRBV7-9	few	CASSFQMNTEAFF	TGTGCCAGCAGCTTCCAGATGAACACTGAAGCTTTCTTT
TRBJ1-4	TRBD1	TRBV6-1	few	CASSRQGYNEKLFF	TGTGCCAGCAGCCGACAGGGATATAATGAAAAACTGTTTTTT
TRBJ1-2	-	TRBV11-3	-	CASSPGGFGYTF	TGTGCCAGCAGCCCAGGAGGATTCGGCTACACCTTC
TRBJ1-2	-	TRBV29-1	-	CSAEGTSYGYTF	TGCAGCGCTGAGGGGACAAGCTATGGCTACACCTTC